One and the same sample provided the 25 T cell receptor beta chains below, sequenced in a study of human T cells and chemical hapten exposure. Time point noted: patch test 1, 2 weeks after DPC sensitization. Treatment specified: therapeutic diphenylcyclopropenone sensitization with weekly scalp DPC. Unfractionated whole blood yielded total RNA. Via MiXCR, TCRdb re-called the RACE reads, giving one row per CDR3 protein. This sample has under 60,000 distinct CDR3 sequences, with 11% found just once. The sequences come from whole blood, collected in connection with sensitization to the hapten diphenylcyclopropenone (DPC). These receptors all stem from a woman between 35 and 50 years old with alopecia areata. Some clones in this sample may be carry-over from other donors' samples.

This clonotype occurred a few times. The CDR3 spells CSAARGSYEQYF. The CDR3, as DNA: TGCAGCGCGGCGAGGGGCTCCTACGAGCAGTACTTC. V usage is TRBV29-1 and J usage is TRBJ2-7; either TRBD1 or TRBD2 may supply D (5 bases each). The V end lost 7 bases, the J end lost 0 bases, and 10 bases lay between the germline ends. The CDR3 has 12 residues. Germline lookup yields CDR1 SQVTM and CDR2 ANQGSEA.

This clonotype has ten or more counts. V usage is TRBV6-2 or TRBV6-3 and J usage is TRBJ1-5; maybe TRBD1 (6 bases). Germline CDR1 and CDR2: MNHEY and SVGEGT. The CDR3 extends over 15 amino acids. V lost 2 bases and J lost 6, with 14 bases in between. In DNA form, the CDR3 reads TGTGCCAGCAGTTACGAACAGGGCGGGGGTCAGCCCCAGCATTTT. Protein sequence: CASSYEQGGGQPQHF.

The chain has TRBV7-9 and TRBJ2-7, with 8 nucleotides matching TRBD2. From germline, CDR1 is SEHNR and CDR2 FQNEAQ (reference sequence). The CDR3 is made up of 15 amino acids. J gave up 4 bases and V 5 bases, and 10 bases lay outside the gene matches. The CDR3 coding sequence is TGTGCCAGCAGCACCCAAGCGGGAGTGGGATACGAGCAGTACTTC. The encoded protein is CASSTQAGVGYEQYF.

In this sample, this clonotype turned up many times. CDR3 residues: CATSPEDRGPYNEQFF. The CDR3 nucleotides are TGTGCCACCAGCCCCGAAGACAGGGGCCCGTACAATGAGCAGTTCTTC. The V gene is TRBV15, the J gene TRBJ2-1; 8 bases agree with TRBD1. Germline loops: CDR1 LNHNV, CDR2 YYDKDF (reference sequence). The CDR3 totals 16 residues. J gave up 4 bases and V 5 bases, and 10 bases lay outside the gene matches.

This clonotype was seen a handful of times. The V gene is TRBV12-3 or TRBV12-4, the J gene TRBJ2-3, with 8 bases aligning to TRBD2. The CDR3 totals 15 residues. With 7 bases clipped from V and 3 bases from J, the junction kept 9 bases outside the gene matches. The CDR3 bases are TGTGCCAGCACCCCAAAGCGGGAGCTGACAGATACGCAGTATTTT. Its protein is CASTPKRELTDTQYF.

This clonotype was counted many times. The chain recombines TRBV7-2 with TRBJ2-7; perhaps TRBD1 as D (6 bases). The CDR3 is 14 amino acids. Germline V gene sequence: CDR1 SGHTA, CDR2 FQGNSA. V was cut by 7 bases and J by 2 bases, with 15 bases left in between. The DNA of the CDR3 is TGTGCCAGCACCAGGGACATTCCACCCTACGAGCAGTACTTC. Translating it yields CASTRDIPPYEQYF.

The chain carries TRBV29-1 and TRBJ2-5, with D maybe TRBD1 (5 bases). V lost 4 bases, J lost 7 bases, and 16 bases lay in between. CDR1 is SQVTM and CDR2 is ANQGSEA in the germline V gene. CDR3 size: 13 residues. The CDR3 DNA reads as TGCAGCGTTGCGGTCCCTCCTAGGGGGACCCAGTACTTC. Encoded protein: CSVAVPPRGTQYF.

A few counts support this clonotype. CDR3 sequence: CASSQVTSSPLHF. CDR3 in DNA: TGCGCCAGCAGCCAAGTAACGTCGTCACCCCTCCACTTT. The chain is built from TRBV4-3 and TRBJ1-6; D gene unclear. Germline values: CDR1 LGHNA, CDR2 YSLEER. V was shortened by 1 base and J by 10 bases, with 8 bases between the two germline ends. CDR3 length: 13 amino acids.

This chain connects TRBV6-1 to TRBJ1-4, with D hard to call. The V end lost 4 bases, the J end lost 2 bases, and 11 bases lay between the germline ends. The germline CDR1 and CDR2 sequences are MNHNS and SASEGT. The CDR3 contains 15 residues. In DNA, the CDR3 is TGTGCCAGCAGTGGGGGTAATCCCACTAATGAAAAACTGTTTTTT. Amino acid sequence: CASSGGNPTNEKLFF.

The chain couples TRBV3-1 to TRBJ1-1; no clear D gene. The V end was cut by 2 bases, the J end by 0 bases, with 4 bases between. This CDR3 has 13 amino acids. Germline V lookup: CDR1 LGHDT, CDR2 YNNKEL (reference sequence). The CDR3 reads CASSQSVNTEAFF. CDR3 DNA: TGTGCCAGCAGCCAAAGTGTGAACACTGAAGCTTTCTTT. The whole variable domain, filled in from reference TRBV3-1 and TRBJ1-1, reads DTAVSQTPKYLVTQMGNDKSIKCEQNLGHDTMYWYKQDSKKFLKIMFSYNNKELIINETVPNRFSPKSPDKAHLNLHINSLELGDSAVYFCASSQSVNTEAFFGQGTRLTVV.

This clonotype was picked up many times. The rearrangement uses TRBV30 and TRBJ1-1; weak D call: TRBD1 (5 bases). V lost 5 bases, J lost 5 bases, and 18 bases lay in between. The V gene's germline CDR1 is GTSNPN and CDR2 SVGIG (reference sequence). The CDR3 consists of 14 residues. The CDR3 DNA sequence: TGTGCCTGGTCAAAGATGCAGGGTGTAACTGAAGCTTTCTTT. Its translation is CAWSKMQGVTEAFF.

At least ten counts were recorded for this clonotype. The chain carries TRBV2 and TRBJ1-2; TRBD1 might be the D (5 bases). The germline V gene has CDR1 SNHLY and CDR2 FYNNEI. The CDR3 length is 11 residues. Trimming pared 10 bases from V and 4 bases from J, leaving 10 bases between. The CDR3 DNA reads as TGTGCCATCCAGCAGGGCTATGGCTACACCTTC. The encoded protein is CAIQQGYGYTF.

This clonotype was counted ten times or more. The chain has TRBV10-3 and TRBJ1-4; D is unclear. The CDR3 length is 13 residues. Germline lookup yields CDR1 ENHRY and CDR2 SYGVKD. V lost 8 bases, J lost 6 bases, and 13 bases lay in between. As DNA, the CDR3 is TGTGCCATCGGTGGCGGCGGGGATGAAAAACTGTTTTTT. This encodes CAIGGGGDEKLFF.

CDR3 nucleotide sequence: TGTGCCAGCAGTTATCAAGGACTAGCGGGAGTTTATGATACGCAGTATTTT. It yields the protein CASSYQGLAGVYDTQYF. The V gene is TRBV6-6, the J gene TRBJ2-3; 13 nucleotides agree with TRBD2. CDR3 length: 17 residues. The V gene's germline CDR1 is MNHNY and CDR2 SVGAGI (reference sequence). Losses at the gene ends were 3 bases for V and 6 bases for J; bases not matched to a gene: 9.

In the case of this clonotype: The germline gene is not matched at one end of the junction; a read error may be the cause. The chain uses TRBV6-5 and TRBJ2-1; 10 nucleotides line up with TRBD2. CDR1 and CDR2 from the germline V gene are MNHEY and SVGAGI. The CDR3 loop spans 17 amino acids. The CDR3 loop is CANSLLPGLAQEEEQFF. Here the CDR3 DNA reads TGTGCCAACAGTTTACTTCCGGGACTAGCGCAAGAAGAGGAGCAGTTCTTC.

This clonotype counts as medium-sized. The chain employs TRBV7-8 and TRBJ2-5; 8 bases are shared with TRBD2. CDR1 SGHVS and CDR2 FQNEAQ come from the germline V gene. This CDR3 has 13 amino acids. V lost 5 bases, J lost 7 bases, and 6 bases stayed unmatched. This CDR3 is CASSKGLVGTQYF. The DNA of the CDR3 is TGTGCCAGCAGCAAGGGACTAGTCGGGACCCAGTACTTC. Combining the CDR3 with reference TRBV7-8 and TRBJ2-5 gives the whole variable domain GAGVSQSPRYKVAKRGQDVALRCDPISGHVSLFWYQQALGQGPEFLTYFQNEAQLDKSGLPSDRFFAERPEGSVSTLKIQRTQQEDSAVYLCASSKGLVGTQYFGPGTRLLVL.

This clonotype was seen at least ten times. The chain combines TRBV15 with TRBJ2-7; TRBD2 matches at 7 bases. The CDR3 runs to 15 residues. Trimming at V came to 1 base and at J to 5 bases, leaving 8 bases not matched to a gene. CDR1 is LNHNV and CDR2 is YYDKDF in the germline V gene (reference sequence). As DNA, the CDR3 is TGTGCCACCAGCAGAGTGGACGGGGGGTACCACGAGCAGTACTTC. Translation: CATSRVDGGYHEQYF.

This clonotype has just a few counts. This chain uses TRBV11-2 with TRBJ1-4; D may be TRBD1 (6 bases). V was pared by 1 base and J by 7 bases, with 16 bases between. This CDR3 region has 16 residues. The germline V gene has CDR1 SGHAT and CDR2 FQNNGV. CDR3: CASSLGEGGFGEKLFF. The CDR3 DNA sequence: TGTGCCAGCAGCTTAGGAGAGGGGGGCTTTGGTGAAAAACTGTTTTTT.

The chain uses TRBV11-2 and TRBJ2-7; D is undetermined. The CDR3 is made up of 12 amino acids. Germline CDR1 SGHAT, CDR2 FQNNGV. V lost 3 bases and J lost 2, with 5 bases in between. The CDR3 region is CASSFGPYEQYF. CDR3 bases: TGTGCCAGCAGCTTTGGACCCTACGAGCAGTACTTC.

Only a few counts were recorded for this clonotype. The chain couples TRBV10-2 to TRBJ2-3; D possibly uses TRBD1 or TRBD2 (5 bases each). Germline loops: CDR1 WSHSY, CDR2 SAAADI. V shed 7 bases and J shed 4 bases, with 24 bases lying between them. This CDR3 contains 17 residues. The DNA for the CDR3 is TGCGCCAGCATCCCCGGGACCCCCCTTGTCAGTTCAGATACGCAGTATTTT. Translation: CASIPGTPLVSSDTQYF.

Only a few counts were recorded for this clonotype. The V call is TRBV7-2, the J call TRBJ2-1; TRBD2 is a possible D gene (6 bases). The CDR3 is 16 residues long. Trimming took 7 bases from V and 4 from J, leaving 20 bases between them. From germline, CDR1 is SGHTA and CDR2 FQGNSA. This chain's CDR3 is CASTSFRSGFYNEQFF. DNA for the CDR3: TGTGCCAGCACCTCGTTCCGTAGCGGCTTTTACAATGAGCAGTTCTTC.

In its sample, this clonotype was seen a few times. The chain is built from TRBV18 and TRBJ2-3; D call uncertain. Deletions cut 3 bases from V and 5 bases from J, with 9 bases between. This CDR3 has 13 amino acids. CDR1 is KGHSH and CDR2 is LQKENI in the germline V gene. The CDR3 loop is CASSPTVGDTQYF. The CDR3 nucleotides read TGTGCCAGCTCACCTACCGTTGGAGATACGCAGTATTTT.

The table lists this clonotype with many counts. This rearrangement joins TRBV7-7 to TRBJ1-5, with D unclear. The germline V gene has CDR1 SSHAT and CDR2 FNYEAQ (reference sequence). The germline V and J ends were trimmed by 5 bases and 9 bases, with 14 bases remaining between them. The CDR3 sequence is 13 residues long. CDR3 region: CASSLSAEGPQHF. The CDR3 bases are TGTGCCAGCAGCCTCAGTGCGGAGGGGCCCCAGCATTTT.

The chain combines TRBV4-1 with TRBJ2-6; a weak D match, TRBD2 (5 bases). The CDR3 spans 18 residues. Germline values: CDR1 MGHRA, CDR2 YSYEKL. V was pared by 4 bases and J by 0 bases, with 16 bases between. The CDR3 region is CASSREREMSSGANVLTF. The CDR3 DNA is TGCGCCAGCAGCCGTGAGAGGGAGATGAGCTCTGGGGCCAACGTCCTGACTTTC.

This clonotype showed up many times. The rearrangement links TRBV2 to TRBJ1-2, with D uncertain. Germline values: CDR1 SNHLY, CDR2 FYNNEI. V dropped 2 bases and J dropped 7 bases, with 11 bases sitting between them. The CDR3 totals 13 residues. The CDR3 coding sequence is TGTGCCAGCAGTGAATGGGCGAGGAGTGGCTACACCTTC. This sequence encodes CASSEWARSGYTF.